This paragraph covers one TCR beta chain sequence. This record comes from a study of control samples from healthy donors and cancer patients. The protocol was immunoSEQ multiplex PCR, while the TCRdb copy is restricted to in-frame clones and leaves out a portion. The sample holds some 110,000 clones, around 91% seen once. Germline CDR1 and CDR2: SGHNT and YENEEA. The CDR3 totals 13 residues. V was cut by 1 base and J by 6 bases, with 8 bases left in between. The V and J genes are TRBV11-3 and TRBJ2-3; D call uncertain. Sequencing was done on a sample of PBMCs. The sequence derives from a woman in her fifties or sixties with colorectal cancer. CDR3 nucleotide sequence: TGTGCCAGCAGCTTAGCTGGGTCCGATACGCAGTATTTT. Its translation: CASSLAGSDTQYF.